A selection of T cell receptor beta chains follows, all from one sample in a study of control samples from healthy donors and cancer patients. Libraries were prepared by immunoSEQ multiplex PCR; TCRdb keeps only in-frame clonotypes and omits some of them. The sample has fewer than 200,000 clones; approximately 90% are singletons. The sample taken for sequencing was blood. The receptors were gathered from a man aged 25-45 years in good health. Each CDR3 is given with its conserved first and last residue. D genes are given only for firm matches. Expanded clones get a size class; other rows say once, few or many, or leave the size out.

.	TRBD1	TRBV7-9	TRBJ2-1	CASSSAGQGIRLDEQFF	TGTGCCAGCAGCTCCGCGGGACAGGGGATTCGTTTGGATGAGCAGTTCTTC
.	.	TRBV6-5	TRBJ1-2	CATLSDGYGYTF	TGCGCCACTTTATCCGACGGATATGGCTACACCTTC
.	.	TRBV6-5	TRBJ1-1	CASSLGRHLKNTEAFF	TGTGCCAGCAGTTTGGGTAGGCACCTCAAGAACACTGAAGCTTTCTTT
.	.	TRBV7-2	TRBJ2-5	CASSYGIAGARGTQYF	TGTGCCAGCAGCTACGGTATCGCGGGGGCCCGGGGGACCCAGTACTTC
.	TRBD1	TRBV24-1	TRBJ2-6	CATSAPRQGSGANVLTF	TGTGCCACCAGTGCTCCCAGACAGGGGTCTGGGGCCAACGTCCTGACTTTC
.	.	TRBV2	TRBJ1-2	CASSGLSNYGYTF	TGTGCCAGCAGCGGGCTATCTAACTATGGCTACACCTTC
.	TRBD2	TRBV4-3	TRBJ2-3	CASSLGRGSGTDTQYF	TGCGCCAGCAGCCTAGGGAGGGGAAGCGGCACAGATACGCAGTATTTT
.	.	TRBV5-6	TRBJ1-1	CASSLGNLNTEAFF	TGTGCCAGCAGCTTGGGCAATTTGAACACTGAAGCTTTCTTT
.	.	TRBV4-3	TRBJ2-1	CASSPQALHNEQFF	TGCGCCAGCAGCCCCCAGGCCTTGCACAATGAGCAGTTCTTC
.	.	TRBV5-1	TRBJ2-7	CASSADPAVGAYEQYF	TGCGCCAGCAGCGCCGACCCTGCGGTGGGGGCATACGAGCAGTACTTC
.	TRBD1	TRBV7-2	TRBJ2-1	CASSIKDRVGEQFF	TGTGCCAGCAGCATAAAAGACAGGGTAGGGGAGCAGTTCTTC
.	TRBD1	TRBV5-4	TRBJ2-5	CASSRTGEQETQYF	TGTGCCAGCAGCAGGACAGGGGAACAAGAGACCCAGTACTTC
.	TRBD2	TRBV6-5	TRBJ2-7	CASRLNSGGTYEQYF	TGTGCCAGCAGATTAAATAGCGGGGGAACCTACGAGCAGTACTTC
.	.	TRBV10-3	TRBJ1-1	CAISESNMNTEAFF	TGTGCCATCAGTGAGTCGAACATGAACACTGAAGCTTTCTTT
.	.	TRBV5-1	TRBJ1-6	CASSPDGNGNSPLHF	TGCGCCAGCAGCCCAGACGGGAACGGCAATTCACCCCTCCACTTT
.	.	TRBV27	TRBJ2-1	CASSPLYSRSYNEQFF	TGTGCCAGCAGTCCTCTCTATAGTAGGTCTTACAATGAGCAGTTCTTC
.	TRBD1	TRBV4-2	TRBJ1-6	CASSQGQGSYNSPLHF	TGTGCCAGCAGCCAGGGACAGGGGTCCTATAATTCACCCCTCCACTTT
once	TRBD2	TRBV7-2	TRBJ2-2	CASSPRVAGVTGELFF	TGTGCCAGCAGCCCCCGTGTAGCGGGAGTCACCGGGGAGCTGTTTTTT
.	.	TRBV28	TRBJ2-7	CASNFGAYEQYF	TGTGCCAGCAACTTTGGGGCATACGAGCAGTACTTC
.	.	TRBV5-4	TRBJ2-1	CASSPVEGKGNEQFF	TGTGCCAGCAGCCCGGTGGAGGGGAAGGGCAATGAGCAGTTCTTC
.	.	TRBV9	TRBJ2-3	CASSVVTLPTDTQYF	TGTGCCAGCAGCGTAGTGACTCTACCCACAGATACGCAGTATTTT
.	TRBD1	TRBV28	TRBJ1-4	CASSLYGTVGGEKLFF	TGTGCCAGCAGTTTATATGGGACAGTAGGAGGCGAAAAACTGTTTTTT